This T cell receptor (beta chain) is drawn from a study of identical twins' blood T cells. Study conclusions and caveats: Abundant TCRbeta CDR3s overlapped more between twins than with unrelated donors.

The V gene lost 6 bases and the J gene lost 10 bases, with 12 bases spanning the gap. Germline V gene data show CDR1 as KGHSH and CDR2 as LQKENI. The CDR3 length is 12 residues. This clonotype was observed a few times. Its antigen is currently unknown. The CDR3 ends on some other residue instead of the conserved phenylalanine or tryptophan, so this is likely a read error. A single record per CDR3 protein comes from TCRdb applying MiXCR to the 5' RACE reads. The sample carries 300,000 to 400,000 distinct CDR3 sequences, around 30% recorded once. The sequencing sample was made of PBMCs. This clonotype was sampled from a woman aged 18 to 55 in good health. The gene calls are TRBV18 and TRBJ1-4; D unclear. The CDR3 spells CASSREGGKLFL. CDR3 in DNA: TGTGCCAGCTCTCGGGAGGGCGGAAAACTGTTTCTT.